One and the same sample provided the 17 T cell receptor beta chains below, sequenced in a study of T-cell memory formation after mild COVID-19. TCRdb re-called the 5' RACE reads through MiXCR, storing one row per CDR3 protein. Here the sample spans 450,000 to 650,000 distinct CDR3 sequences, more than 15% being singletons. The sequencing input was PBMCs or a T cell subset sorted from them (not recorded which). The receptors come from an adult woman who had mild COVID-19 (a few samples of this study predate the infection). Cell type and time point are not known.

A few counts support this clonotype. The rearrangement uses TRBV7-9 and TRBJ2-5, with unresolved D. Germline-derived CDR1 and CDR2 are SEHNR and FQNEAQ (reference sequence). V shed 8 bases and J shed 5 bases, with 15 bases lying between them. This CDR3 has 13 amino acids. The chain's CDR3 is CASGVGGRETQYF. The CDR3 nucleotides are TGTGCCAGCGGAGTTGGTGGGCGGGAGACCCAGTACTTC.

Written as DNA, the CDR3 is TGTGCCAGCAGTTACGATAACCCCCGATTTAGTTCGCCGCTCGCTAACTATGGCTACACCTTC. Its protein product is CASSYDNPRFSSPLANYGYTF. This rearrangement joins TRBV6-5 to TRBJ1-2; D unclear. The V gene lost 2 bases and the J gene lost 0 bases, with 28 bases spanning the gap. Germline assignment: CDR1 MNHEY and CDR2 SVGAGI. CDR3 length: 21 residues.

This clonotype has at least ten counts. Written as DNA, the CDR3 is TGCGCCAGCAGGAGAGGGCAAGATACGCAGTATTTT. Its translation: CASRRGQDTQYF. The chain joins TRBV5-1 to TRBJ2-3; D might be TRBD2 (5 bases). The CDR3 length is 12 residues. The ends were cut back, 5 bases at V and 5 bases at J, with 9 bases in the middle. The V gene's germline CDR1 is SGHRS and CDR2 YFSETQ.

This clonotype was observed a few times. The gene calls are TRBV25-1 and TRBJ2-7; the D gene could be TRBD1 or TRBD2 (5 bases each). Per the germline V gene, CDR1 is MGHDK and CDR2 is SYGVNS. This CDR3 has 16 amino acids. The ends were cut back, 0 bases at V and 4 bases at J, with 16 bases in the middle. The CDR3 nucleotides are TGTGCCAGCAGTGAATATTCTGATCGGGGCAGGTACGAGCAGTACTTC. Protein product: CASSEYSDRGRYEQYF.

This clonotype was picked up a small number of times. The genes are TRBV10-3 and TRBJ2-1, with 13 bases lining up with TRBD2. J lost 15 bases, V lost 0 bases, and 17 bases had no gene match. CDR3 length: 18 amino acids. Germline V lookup: CDR1 ENHRY, CDR2 SYGVKD. CDR3 sequence reads: CAISESGLAGHRTLGAFF. The CDR3 DNA reads TGTGCCATCAGTGAGTCGGGACTAGCGGGACACCGAACCCTAGGTGCGTTCTTC.

This clonotype occurred a few times. This rearrangement joins TRBV19 to TRBJ2-2; D is possibly TRBD1 or TRBD2 (5 bases each). Per germline, CDR1 LNHDA and CDR2 SQIVND (reference sequence). The length of the CDR3 is 15 residues. V was pared by 6 bases and J by 0 bases, with 11 bases between. The CDR3: CASRGVESNTGELFF. CDR3 sequence (DNA): TGTGCCAGTAGGGGGGTGGAATCGAACACCGGGGAGCTGTTTTTT.

Ten or more counts support this clonotype. The rearrangement uses TRBV7-8 and TRBJ2-3, with D perhaps TRBD1 or TRBD2 (5 bases each). Per the germline V gene, CDR1 is SGHVS and CDR2 is FQNEAQ. The CDR3 contains 16 residues. The V gene lost 5 bases and the J gene lost 1 base, with 16 bases spanning the gap. CDR3 in amino acids: CASSPGPGSGTDTQYF. The CDR3 nucleotides read TGTGCCAGCAGCCCGGGACCCGGATCGGGCACAGATACGCAGTATTTT.

The genes are TRBV2 and TRBJ2-3; perhaps TRBD2 as D (6 bases). V lost 4 bases and J lost 1, with 9 bases in between. This CDR3 comprises 14 residues. Germline CDR1 is SNHLY and CDR2 is FYNNEI. In nucleotides, the CDR3 is TGTGCCAGCAGTGGGGACTCACGCACAGATACGCAGTATTTT. Its protein is CASSGDSRTDTQYF.

This clonotype appeared a few times. The DNA for the CDR3 is TGTGCCACCAGCATTCAGGGTCTCGAGGGCTACACCTTC. Protein product: CATSIQGLEGYTF. The rearrangement links TRBV15 to TRBJ1-2, with D perhaps matching TRBD1 (5 bases). CDR3 length: 13 residues. Trimming left V 4 bases short and J 8 bases short, with 14 bases between. Per the germline V gene, CDR1 is LNHNV and CDR2 is YYDKDF (reference sequence).

DNA for the CDR3: TGTGCCAGCAGCGTAGAGTCGCGGGGCCGTGGCTATGGCTACACCTTC. Protein sequence: CASSVESRGRGYGYTF. The chain carries TRBV9 and TRBJ1-2; weak D call: TRBD1 (5 bases). The CDR3 consists of 16 residues. Germline assignment: CDR1 SGDLS and CDR2 YYNGEE. Trimming took 0 bases from V and 4 from J, leaving 16 bases between them. The whole variable domain, remainder taken from reference TRBV9 and TRBJ1-2, is DSGVTQTPKHLITATGQRVTLRCSPRSGDLSVYWYQQSLDQGLQFLIQYYNGEERAKGNILERFSAQQFPDLHSELNLSSLELGDSALYFCASSVESRGRGYGYTFGSGTRLTVV.

This clonotype was seen a handful of times. The rearrangement joins TRBV5-1 to TRBJ2-7; tentatively, D is TRBD1 (6 bases). This CDR3 is 14 amino acids long. Germline V gives CDR1 SGHRS, CDR2 YFSETQ. V lost 2 bases and J 3 bases, leaving 12 bases between the germline ends. CDR3 nucleotide sequence: TGCGCCAGCAGCTTCTGGACAGCGTACTACGAGCAGTACTTC. Its protein product is CASSFWTAYYEQYF.

Of note for this clonotype: In this CDR3 the conserved last residue, phenylalanine or tryptophan, is missing, so a read error is likely. This chain joins TRBV12-3 or TRBV12-4 and TRBJ2-1, with D possibly being TRBD1 (5 bases). Trimming removed 5 bases at V and 5 bases at J, with 13 bases between. CDR3 length equals 14 residues. Written as DNA, the CDR3 is TGTGCCAGCAGTCTACCCCAGGGAAACAATGAGCAGTTCTTG. Its translation: CASSLPQGNNEQFL.

The V and J genes are TRBV4-2 and TRBJ2-7; D is perhaps TRBD2 (6 bases). CDR1 and CDR2 from the germline V gene are LGHNA and YNFKEQ. The germline V and J ends were trimmed by 1 base and 2 bases, with 15 bases remaining between them. The CDR3 is 16 residues long. The CDR3 bases are TGTGCCAGCAGCCAAGTGGGCGCGGGAAACACCTACGAGCAGTACTTC. Protein sequence: CASSQVGAGNTYEQYF.

This chain joins TRBV2 and TRBJ1-5; tentatively, D is TRBD1 (6 bases). V was pared by 5 bases and J by 3 bases, with 11 bases between. CDR3 length equals 14 residues. Germline V lookup: CDR1 SNHLY, CDR2 FYNNEI. In DNA form, the CDR3 reads TGTGCCAGCAGTCCACAGGGAGTCAATCAGCCCCAGCATTTT. Translated, it gives CASSPQGVNQPQHF. The variable domain in full, completed from reference TRBV2 and TRBJ1-5, reads EPEVTQTPSHQVTQMGQEVILRCVPISNHLYFYWYRQILGQKVEFLVSFYNNEISEKSEIFDDQFSVERPDGSNFTLKIRSTKLEDSAMYFCASSPQGVNQPQHFGDGTRLSIL.

The chain recombines TRBV6-5 with TRBJ2-2; D is perhaps TRBD1 or TRBD2 (5 bases each). The CDR3 contains 15 residues. Germline CDR1 and CDR2: MNHEY and SVGAGI. The V and J ends lost 2 bases and 5 bases respectively, with 12 bases between them. CDR3 sequence (DNA): TGTGCCAGCAGTTACGCGGTGGGGGAAACCGGGGAGCTGTTTTTT. Its translation: CASSYAVGETGELFF.

This chain joins TRBV6-2 or TRBV6-3 and TRBJ1-2, with D perhaps TRBD1 (6 bases). Trimming pared 6 bases from V and 8 bases from J, leaving 16 bases between. The CDR3 is 13 amino acids. From germline, CDR1 is MNHEY and CDR2 SVGEGT. The CDR3 DNA reads TGTGCCAGCAGATCCCCCGGGACAAACGGCTACACCTTC. Translating gives CASRSPGTNGYTF.

The chain recombines TRBV7-2 with TRBJ1-1, with a weak D call TRBD1 (5 bases). In germline, CDR1 is SGHTA, CDR2 FQGNSA. Trimming left V 1 base short and J 3 bases short, with 12 bases between. CDR3 length equals 15 residues. The DNA for the CDR3 is TGTGCCAGCAGCTTAGACCTGGGACCGGACACTGAAGCTTTCTTT. Translated, it gives CASSLDLGPDTEAFF.